This is a list of T cell receptor beta chains from one sample in a study of blood T cell repertoires in COVID-19. Repertoires were generated with immunoSEQ multiplex PCR, while TCRdb's copy carries only in-frame clones and drops some. This table holds some 45,000 clones, roughly 92% found once. Sample: peripheral blood. The source is a man aged 50-60 years with active COVID-19. The CDR3 runs from the conserved cysteine through the conserved F or W. A D gene is named only where the DNA matches it firmly. A row's size may be missing; if present it is once, few, many or a size class.

. | TRBJ2-7 | TRBV9 | . | CASSPDNSYEQYF | TGTGCCAGCAGCCCCGACAACTCCTACGAGCAGTACTTC
. | TRBJ2-2 | TRBV7-2 | . | CASSLLARTGELFF | TGTGCCAGCAGCTTATTAGCCCGCACCGGGGAGCTGTTTTTT
. | TRBJ2-1 | TRBV12-3/TRBV12-4 | . | CASSRTKNEQFF | TGTGCCAGCAGCCGGACTAAAAATGAGCAGTTCTTC
. | TRBJ1-1 | TRBV28 | TRBD1 | CASSPYRGPTEAFF | TGTGCCAGCAGTCCTTACAGGGGCCCTACTGAAGCTTTCTTT
. | TRBJ2-5 | TRBV7-9 | . | CASTTGPQETQYF | TGTGCCAGCACCACAGGGCCCCAAGAGACCCAGTACTTC
. | TRBJ2-5 | TRBV5-4 | TRBD2 | CASSSALAGVRETQYF | TGTGCCAGCAGCTCGGCCCTAGCGGGAGTCCGGGAGACCCAGTACTTC
few | TRBJ1-1 | TRBV7-9 | . | CASSLQNTEAFF | TGTGCCAGCAGCTTACAAAACACTGAAGCTTTCTTT
. | TRBJ2-7 | TRBV5-1 | TRBD2 | CASSLSSGVYEQYF | TGCGCCAGCAGCTTGTCTAGCGGGGTCTACGAGCAGTACTTC
once | TRBJ1-3 | TRBV6-5 | . | CASRGGYGNTIYF | TGTGCCAGCCGGGGGGGGTATGGAAACACCATATATTTT
. | TRBJ2-2 | TRBV7-3 | . | CASSHQLALNTGELFF | TGTGCCAGCAGCCATCAACTAGCTTTGAACACCGGGGAGCTGTTTTTT
. | TRBJ1-1 | TRBV4-1 | . | CASSQDIAGAPTEAFF | TGCGCCAGCAGCCAAGATATCGCGGGGGCTCCCACTGAAGCTTTCTTT
. | TRBJ2-3 | TRBV24-1 | TRBD1 | CATSDSGTGDAQYF | TGTGCCACCAGTGACTCCGGGACAGGGGACGCGCAGTATTTT
. | TRBJ2-7 | TRBV7-9 | TRBD2 | CASSGGYRTSGRAPYEQYF | TGTGCCAGCAGCGGGGGGTATCGGACTAGCGGGAGGGCCCCCTACGAGCAGTACTTC
. | TRBJ2-7 | TRBV3-1/TRBV3-2 | TRBD2 | CASSSTSGLYYEQYF | TGTGCCAGCAGCTCGACTAGCGGGCTATACTACGAGCAGTACTTC
. | TRBJ1-2 | TRBV3-1/TRBV3-2 | . | CASSQGPGDYGYTF | TGTGCCAGCAGCCAGGGCCCGGGGGACTATGGCTACACCTTC
. | TRBJ1-2 | TRBV24-1 | TRBD1 | CATSDLGQGNGYTF | TGTGCCACCAGTGATTTAGGACAGGGGAATGGCTACACCTTC
. | TRBJ2-1 | TRBV9 | TRBD2 | CASSVGPQRGDNEQFF | TGTGCCAGCAGCGTAGGTCCCCAGCGGGGAGACAATGAGCAGTTCTTC
. | TRBJ2-5 | TRBV27 | . | CASSLSGPAETQYF | TGTGCCAGCAGTTTATCGGGGCCGGCGGAGACCCAGTACTTC
. | TRBJ1-1 | TRBV19 | . | CASSITVMNTEAFF | TGTGCCAGTAGTATCACAGTTATGAACACTGAAGCTTTCTTT
once | TRBJ1-1 | TRBV6-5 | TRBD1 | CASRFQGADTEAFF | TGTGCCAGCAGGTTCCAGGGGGCAGATACTGAAGCTTTCTTT
. | TRBJ1-1 | TRBV27 | . | CASSLVSRTEAFF | TGTGCCAGCAGTTTAGTTAGCCGGACTGAAGCTTTCTTT
. | TRBJ1-4 | TRBV24-1 | TRBD1 | CATSAPGTANEKLFF | TGTGCCACCAGTGCTCCGGGGACAGCTAATGAAAAACTGTTTTTT
. | TRBJ2-3 | TRBV5-6 | TRBD2 | CASSNGLVAQYF | TGTGCCAGCAGCAACGGACTAGTTGCGCAGTATTTT
. | TRBJ2-3 | TRBV6-1 | TRBD1 | CASSDRDRGLDTQYF | TGTGCCAGCAGTGACCGGGACAGGGGGCTAGATACGCAGTATTTT
once | TRBJ1-1 | TRBV5-1 | . | CASRTSPTVMNTEAFF | TGCGCCAGCAGAACTTCTCCGACAGTAATGAACACTGAAGCTTTCTTT
. | TRBJ2-1 | TRBV5-1 | . | CASSLAYTRGRDEQFF | TGCGCCAGCAGCTTGGCCTATACTAGGGGGAGGGATGAGCAGTTCTTC
. | TRBJ1-3 | TRBV30 | . | CAWGARRNTIYF | TGTGCCTGGGGGGCCCGTCGAAACACCATATATTTT
. | TRBJ1-5 | TRBV29-1 | . | CSVGEEVSQPQHF | TGCAGCGTCGGAGAAGAGGTCTCTCAGCCCCAGCATTTT
. | TRBJ1-2 | TRBV6-5 | . | CASSRGGYGYTF | TGTGCCAGCAGCCGGGGGGGCTATGGCTACACCTTC
. | TRBJ2-1 | TRBV28 | . | CASSSQGRKNNEQFF | TGTGCCAGCAGCTCACAGGGAAGGAAGAACAATGAGCAGTTCTTC
. | TRBJ2-4 | TRBV5-5 | . | CASSLVGGKAGAKNIQYF | TGTGCCAGCAGCTTGGTCGGCGGGAAGGCAGGAGCCAAAAACATTCAGTACTTC
. | TRBJ2-3 | TRBV7-9 | . | CASSYPGADTQYF | TGTGCCAGCAGTTATCCGGGGGCAGATACGCAGTATTTT
once | TRBJ2-3 | TRBV7-8 | . | CASSLVQGNTDTRYF | TGTGCCAGCAGCTTAGTTCAGGGTAACACAGATACGCGGTATTTT
. | TRBJ1-1 | TRBV5-1 | . | CASSRAQGWNTEAFF | TGCGCCAGCAGCAGGGCCCAGGGTTGGAACACTGAAGCTTTCTTT
. | TRBJ2-1 | TRBV12-5 | . | CASGFEVGEQFF | TGTGCTAGTGGTTTTGAGGTGGGTGAGCAGTTCTTC
. | TRBJ2-1 | TRBV7-2 | . | CASSSLIRTGWNEQFF | TGTGCCAGCAGCTCGCTAATTCGGACTGGTTGGAATGAGCAGTTCTTC
. | TRBJ2-7 | TRBV6-5 | . | CASSYLREQYF | TGTGCCAGCAGTTACCTCAGGGAGCAGTACTTC
once | TRBJ2-3 | TRBV5-8 | . | CASTHPSPFADTQYF | TGTGCCAGCACCCACCCCAGTCCATTCGCAGATACGCAGTATTTT
. | TRBJ2-7 | TRBV10-1 | . | CASSESSSYEQYF | TGCGCCAGCAGTGAGTCGTCGTCTTACGAGCAGTACTTC
once | TRBJ1-2 | TRBV10-1 | . | CASKNGGPLDYGYTF | TGCGCCAGCAAGAACGGGGGGCCGCTAGACTATGGCTACACCTTC
. | TRBJ2-1 | TRBV18 | . | CASSPLINEQFF | TGTGCCAGCTCACCACTCATCAATGAGCAGTTCTTC
. | TRBJ2-3 | TRBV5-1 | TRBD2 | CASSPGLAGGLGIPTDTQYF | TGCGCCAGCAGCCCAGGACTAGCGGGAGGTTTAGGGATTCCTACAGATACGCAGTATTTT
. | TRBJ1-4 | TRBV27 | . | CASSPRGSTNEKLFF | TGTGCCAGCAGCCCCCGCGGGTCAACTAATGAAAAACTGTTTTTT
. | TRBJ2-1 | TRBV11-1 | TRBD2 | CASSLGSTSAHNEQFF | TGTGCCAGCAGCTTAGGTTCTACTAGCGCCCACAATGAGCAGTTCTTC
once | TRBJ1-2 | TRBV5-5 | . | CASSQGQNGYTF | TGTGCCAGCAGCCAAGGACAGAATGGCTACACCTTC
. | TRBJ1-3 | TRBV7-9 | TRBD1 | CASSLWLGTDGNTIYF | TGTGCCAGCAGCTTATGGTTGGGGACAGACGGAAACACCATATATTTT
. | TRBJ1-4 | TRBV28 | TRBD1 | CASINIPRRRGNEKLFF | TGTGCCAGCATCAATATCCCGAGGCGCAGGGGGAACGAAAAACTGTTTTTT
. | TRBJ1-1 | TRBV25-1 | . | CASSGDTLNTEAFF | TGTGCCAGCAGTGGGGACACCTTGAACACTGAAGCTTTCTTT
. | TRBJ1-1 | TRBV27 | . | CASSSTGGGNTEAFF | TGTGCCAGCAGTTCGACGGGGGGCGGTAACACTGAAGCTTTCTTT
. | TRBJ2-1 | TRBV30 | . | CAWRLGGGQFF | TGTGCCTGGAGGCTTGGCGGAGGGCAGTTCTTC